These 25 T cell receptor beta chains originate from one sample sequenced in a study of T cells in Graves' hyperthyroidism and ophthalmopathy. RNA transcripts provided the source from which TCR beta CDR3 regions were amplified. RT-PCR in the first round (using the HTBI primer set) targeted the TCR CDR3. MiXCR, run by TCRdb on the multiplex PCR reads, gives a single entry per CDR3 protein. Of roughly 500,000 distinct CDR3 sequences in the sample, approximately 25% were seen once. The sample taken for sequencing was blood. The receptor source for this set is a woman younger than 45 with Graves' ophthalmopathy.

This chain uses TRBV10-3 with TRBJ1-5; D ambiguous. The V gene lost 3 bases and the J gene lost 1 base, with 10 bases spanning the gap. The V gene's germline CDR1 is ENHRY and CDR2 SYGVKD. The CDR3 is made up of 15 amino acids. For the CDR3, the DNA is TGTGCCATCAGTGAAGGAGGCAAAAGCAATCAGCCCCAGCATTTT. This gives the protein CAISEGGKSNQPQHF.

The chain recombines TRBV20-1 with TRBJ1-5, with D perhaps TRBD1 (6 bases). The V end was cut by 0 bases, the J end by 0 bases, with 9 bases between. The germline gives CDR1 DFQATT, CDR2 SNEGSKA (reference sequence). This CDR3 region has 15 residues. CDR3 in DNA: TGCAGTGCTAGAGAGGAGGGACATAGCAATCAGCCCCAGCATTTT. Amino acid sequence: CSAREEGHSNQPQHF.

This clonotype was counted at least ten times. This rearrangement joins TRBV6-5 to TRBJ2-1; 9 nucleotides match TRBD1. Germline V gene lookup returns CDR1 MNHEY and CDR2 SVGAGI. The CDR3 sequence is 17 residues long. The junction had 6 bases not matched to a gene; V was cut back by 0 bases and J by 3 bases. CDR3: CASSYSAGQGIYNEQFF. The CDR3 DNA reads as TGTGCCAGCAGTTACTCAGCGGGACAGGGCATCTACAATGAGCAGTTCTTC.

There are a few counts of this clonotype. The chain combines TRBV28 with TRBJ2-5, with D possibly TRBD2 on 6 matching bases. The CDR3 is 16 amino acids. Trimming took off 5 bases at V and 5 bases at J, with 21 bases between the two ends. From germline, CDR1 is MDHEN and CDR2 SYDVKM. CDR3 protein: CASSLDQGSGGETQYF. The CDR3 region has the DNA TGTGCCAGCAGTCTCGATCAGGGTAGCGGAGGGGAGACCCAGTACTTC.

The table lists this clonotype with many counts. This sequence joins TRBV5-5 and TRBJ2-7; 8 bases map to TRBD1. V was pared by 4 bases and J by 7 bases, with 13 bases of the junction left unmatched. This CDR3 spans 15 amino acids. Germline CDR1 reads SGHKS; CDR2 reads YYEKEE (reference sequence). The CDR3 nucleotides read TGTGCCAGCAGCCCGACAGGGACAGGAACCGCTGAGCAGTACTTC. Its translation is CASSPTGTGTAEQYF.

The sample holds many counts of this clonotype. This rearrangement joins TRBV5-1 to TRBJ2-7; D not resolved. Germline assignment: CDR1 SGHRS and CDR2 YFSETQ. CDR3 length: 14 amino acids. Trimming left V 2 bases short and J 4 bases short, with 13 bases between. The CDR3 reads CASSLGGPGYEQYF. The DNA of the CDR3 is TGCGCCAGCAGCTTAGGCGGACCAGGTTACGAGCAGTACTTC.

The rearrangement joins TRBV7-9 to TRBJ1-1, with no clear D. CDR3 length: 12 amino acids. The V end was cut by 1 base, the J end by 9 bases, with 9 bases between. CDR1 is SEHNR and CDR2 is FQNEAQ in the germline V gene (reference sequence). Here the CDR3 reads CASSLGAGKAFF. The CDR3 nucleotides are TGTGCCAGCAGCTTAGGGGCCGGGAAAGCTTTCTTT.

This clonotype was seen at least ten times. The chain couples TRBV28 to TRBJ1-1; possibly TRBD1 for D (5 bases). V was shortened by 11 bases and J by 0 bases, with 19 bases between the two germline ends. Germline V gene lookup returns CDR1 MDHEN and CDR2 SYDVKM. This CDR3 spans 15 amino acids. Written as DNA, the CDR3 is TGTGCCGTACCCGGGGCAGGGACCATGAACACTGAAGCTTTCTTT. Its translation: CAVPGAGTMNTEAFF.

The gene calls are TRBV6-1 and TRBJ2-5; 8 bases fit TRBD2. Germline-derived CDR1 and CDR2 are MNHNS and SASEGT. The CDR3 is made up of 17 amino acids. Trimming cost V 9 bases and J 5 bases; bases outside gene matches: 20. The CDR3 here is CASCNFQRWLAGETQYF. The CDR3, as DNA: TGTGCCAGTTGCAATTTCCAACGTTGGCTAGCGGGCGAGACCCAGTACTTC.

This clonotype appeared a few times. The chain employs TRBV6-1 and TRBJ2-2, with 9 bases fitting TRBD1. Germline trimming cut 5 bases from V and 3 bases from J; bases unmatched to any gene: 13. The germline CDR1 and CDR2 sequences are MNHNS and SASEGT. The CDR3 is made up of 18 amino acids. The CDR3: CASSQPGQGGRYTGELFF. As DNA, the CDR3 is TGTGCCAGCAGTCAACCGGGACAGGGTGGCCGCTACACCGGGGAGCTGTTTTTT.

The table lists this clonotype with a few counts. The rearrangement joins TRBV11-3 to TRBJ2-5; possible D gene TRBD1, 6 bases. CDR3 size: 14 residues. The germline V gene encodes CDR1 SGHNT and CDR2 YENEEA. The V end was cut by 6 bases, the J end by 5 bases, with 16 bases between. CDR3 protein: CASSVGGPGETQYF. CDR3 DNA: TGTGCCAGCAGTGTAGGGGGTCCGGGGGAGACCCAGTACTTC. Full variable domain (remainder filled in from reference TRBV11-3 and TRBJ2-5): EAGVVQSPRYKIIEKKQPVAFWCNPISGHNTLYWYLQNLGQGPELLIRYENEEAVDDSQLPKDRFSAERLKGVDSTLKIQPAELGDSAVYLCASSVGGPGETQYFGPGTRLLVL.

The CDR3 DNA follows: TGCAGTGCTAGCCCCCACCCAGCAACTTATGGCTACACCTTC. This encodes CSASPHPATYGYTF. This rearrangement joins TRBV20-1 to TRBJ1-2, with D unclear. Per germline, CDR1 DFQATT and CDR2 SNEGSKA (reference sequence). This CDR3 contains 14 residues. Trimming stripped 3 bases from V and 5 bases from J, with 16 bases between.

This chain joins TRBV12-3 or TRBV12-4 and TRBJ2-7, with 9 bases identical to TRBD1. CDR3 length: 14 amino acids. Trimming at V came to 2 bases and at J to 7 bases, leaving 6 bases not matched to a gene. The CDR3 sequence: CASSLRTGAREQYF. The CDR3 nucleotides are TGTGCCAGCAGTTTAAGGACAGGGGCCCGGGAGCAGTACTTC.

V usage is TRBV14 and J usage is TRBJ2-5; D possibly corresponds to TRBD2 (5 bases). CDR3 length: 13 residues. V shed 4 bases and J shed 5 bases, with 11 bases lying between them. CDR1 SGHDN and CDR2 FVKESK come from the germline V gene. The CDR3 protein is CASSPWRRETQYF. In DNA, the CDR3 is TGTGCCAGCAGCCCCTGGAGGCGGGAGACCCAGTACTTC.

The chain uses TRBV19 and TRBJ1-1; D not resolved. This CDR3 has 14 amino acids. Trimming removed 5 bases at V and 1 base at J, with 11 bases between. Looked up from germline, CDR1 is LNHDA and CDR2 is SQIVND (reference sequence). The CDR3 DNA follows: TGTGCCAGTAGTGCCTGGGCCGCGAACACTGAAGCTTTCTTT. Translated: CASSAWAANTEAFF.

This clonotype occurred many times. The rearrangement links TRBV12-3 or TRBV12-4 to TRBJ2-5; D gene uncertain. This CDR3 spans 13 amino acids. Trimming took off 7 bases at V and 5 bases at J, with 14 bases between the two ends. CDR3 sequence reads: CASTVTSPETQYF. The CDR3 DNA is TGTGCCAGCACCGTGACGTCCCCGGAGACCCAGTACTTC.

This clonotype was observed once. The chain couples TRBV2 to TRBJ2-7, with 9 bases aligning to TRBD1. Trimming took 9 bases from V and 7 from J; bases not matched to a gene: 13. CDR1 and CDR2 from the germline V gene are SNHLY and FYNNEI. The CDR3 spans 14 residues. Here the CDR3 DNA reads TGTGCCAGGGATCTGGGACAGGGACATCGGGAGCAGTACTTC. Encoded protein: CARDLGQGHREQYF.

At least ten counts were recorded for this clonotype. The chain uses TRBV28 and TRBJ2-7, with D hard to call. Trimming stripped 1 base from V and 1 base from J, with 11 bases between. CDR3 length: 15 amino acids. Germline lookup yields CDR1 MDHEN and CDR2 SYDVKM. The CDR3 region is CASSLSWGYSYEQYF. CDR3 coding DNA: TGTGCCAGCAGTTTATCATGGGGATATTCCTACGAGCAGTACTTC.

In its sample, this clonotype was seen a few times. The V and J genes are TRBV29-1 and TRBJ2-7, with D perhaps TRBD1 or TRBD2 (7 bases each). Deletions cut 4 bases from V and 4 bases from J, with 20 bases between. CDR3 length: 15 amino acids. Germline loops: CDR1 SQVTM, CDR2 ANQGSEA. In DNA form, the CDR3 reads TGCAGCGTTGGGGGGGGACAGAGGATGTCTTACGAGCAGTACTTC. Its protein is CSVGGGQRMSYEQYF.

This clonotype occurred many times. The chain recombines TRBV29-1 with TRBJ2-7; 7 bases are a match to TRBD2. Trimming took 6 bases from V and 6 from J; bases not matched to a gene: 8. The CDR3 spans 12 residues. Germline V gives CDR1 SQVTM, CDR2 ANQGSEA. In DNA form, the CDR3 reads TGCAGCGTAGCACTAGCGTCCCCCGAGCAGTACTTC. Its translation: CSVALASPEQYF.

The chain is built from TRBV9 and TRBJ2-7; D remains ambiguous. Trimming pared 1 base from V and 6 bases from J, leaving 11 bases between. Germline assignment: CDR1 SGDLS and CDR2 YYNGEE. CDR3 length: 13 residues. CDR3 DNA: TGTGCCAGCAGCGTACAACCGGCCGGCGAGCAGTACTTC. It codes for CASSVQPAGEQYF.

The V and J genes are TRBV6-5 and TRBJ1-2, with D uncertain. The CDR3 length is 16 residues. V lost 0 bases and J 8 bases, leaving 19 bases between the germline ends. Germline V CDR1 and CDR2: MNHEY, SVGAGI. This CDR3 is CASSYSAPTSSRGYTF. The CDR3 region has the DNA TGTGCCAGCAGTTACTCAGCTCCCACCTCCAGTAGGGGCTACACCTTC.

This clonotype showed up many times. The chain links TRBV6-2 or TRBV6-3 to TRBJ2-7; D possibly corresponds to TRBD1 (5 bases). CDR1 is MNHEY, CDR2 SVGEGT, per germline. This CDR3 has 11 amino acids. Trimming removed 3 bases from V and 12 bases from J, with 12 bases in between. CDR3 in amino acids: CASSYGATSYF. Here the CDR3 DNA reads TGTGCCAGCAGTTATGGGGCGACGTCGTACTTC.

In its sample, this clonotype was seen many times. This sequence joins TRBV29-1 and TRBJ1-2, with D unclear. Trimming removed 4 bases from V and 4 bases from J, with 10 bases in between. Per germline, CDR1 SQVTM and CDR2 ANQGSEA. The CDR3 covers 12 residues. The chain's CDR3 is CSVGENGYGYTF. As DNA, the CDR3 is TGCAGCGTTGGAGAAAATGGCTATGGCTACACCTTC.

This clonotype was seen just once. The J gene is TRBJ2-7, the V gene TRBV6-2 or TRBV6-3; 10 bases are shared with TRBD2. V was pared by 5 bases and J by 0 bases, with 19 bases of the junction left unmatched. The CDR3 has 20 residues. The germline V gene has CDR1 MNHEY and CDR2 SVGEGT. The CDR3 DNA is TGTGCCAGCAGTCCCTCTTGGAGGTTTAGCGGGAGGTCCAGCTCCTACGAGCAGTACTTC. Residues: CASSPSWRFSGRSSSYEQYF.